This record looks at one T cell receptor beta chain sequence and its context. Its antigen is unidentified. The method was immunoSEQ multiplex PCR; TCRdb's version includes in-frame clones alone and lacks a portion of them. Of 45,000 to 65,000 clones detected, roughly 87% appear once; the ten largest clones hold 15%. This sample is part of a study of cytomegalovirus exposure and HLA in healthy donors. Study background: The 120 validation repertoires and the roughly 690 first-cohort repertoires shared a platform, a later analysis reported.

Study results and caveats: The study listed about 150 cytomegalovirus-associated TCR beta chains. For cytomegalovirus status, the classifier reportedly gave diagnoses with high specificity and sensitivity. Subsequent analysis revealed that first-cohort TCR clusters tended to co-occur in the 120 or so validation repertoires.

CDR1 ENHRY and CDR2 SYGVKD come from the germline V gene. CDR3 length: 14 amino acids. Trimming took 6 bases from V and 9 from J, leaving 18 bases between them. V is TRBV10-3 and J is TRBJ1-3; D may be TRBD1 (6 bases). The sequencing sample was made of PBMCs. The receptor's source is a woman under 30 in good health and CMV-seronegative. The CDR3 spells CAIRPTGTQSTIYF. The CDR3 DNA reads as TGTGCCATCAGACCCACCGGGACACAGAGCACCATATATTTT.